These 32 T cell receptor beta chains were all obtained from the same sample, sequenced in a study of cytomegalovirus exposure and HLA in healthy donors. The PCR made use of 60 Vbeta and 13 Jbeta primers. Data came from immunoSEQ multiplex PCR; TCRdb stores just in-frame clones and leaves some out. This sample has 110,000 to 150,000 clones, with about 78% found just once. Sequencing was performed on PBMCs. These receptors came from a man between 18 and 35 years old in good health and CMV-seronegative.

The J gene is TRBJ2-7, the V gene TRBV6-5, with 11 bases fitting TRBD1. In germline, CDR1 is MNHEY, CDR2 SVGAGI. CDR3 length: 14 amino acids. V lost 5 bases to trimming and J lost 2 bases; unmatched junction nucleotides: 2. CDR3 DNA sequence: TGTGCCAGCAGTCGGACAGGGGGCACCTACGAGCAGTACTTC. Translation: CASSRTGGTYEQYF.

This clone has just a few counts. The chain carries TRBV6-1 and TRBJ2-7; 8 bases align to TRBD1. CDR3 size: 13 residues. Losses at the gene ends were 4 bases for V and 3 bases for J; bases not matched to a gene: 2. The germline V gene encodes CDR1 MNHNS and CDR2 SASEGT. The CDR3 region is CASSADRVYEQYF. CDR3 in DNA: TGTGCCAGCAGTGCGGACAGGGTCTACGAGCAGTACTTC.

This chain connects TRBV5-4 to TRBJ2-1, with a possible D match to TRBD1 (5 bases). V was shortened by 0 bases and J by 5 bases, with 6 bases between the two germline ends. This CDR3 region has 13 residues. Germline CDR1 and CDR2: SGHNT and YYREEE (reference sequence). DNA for the CDR3: TGTGCCAGCAGCTTGGCGGACAACAATGAGCAGTTCTTC. It translates to CASSLADNNEQFF. Supplemented by reference TRBV5-4 and TRBJ2-1, the full variable domain reads ETGVTQSPTHLIKTRGQQVTLRCSSQSGHNTVSWYQQALGQGPQFIFQYYREEENGRGNFPPRFSGLQFPNYSSELNVNALELDDSALYLCASSLADNNEQFFGPGTRLTVL.

This clone was recorded only once. The rearrangement uses TRBV18 and TRBJ2-6; D gene uncertain. Trimming removed 3 bases at V and 0 bases at J, with 15 bases between. This CDR3 comprises 18 residues. Looked up from germline, CDR1 is KGHSH and CDR2 is LQKENI. The CDR3 nucleotides read TGTGCCAGCTCACCCCTAGGCCCACCTAGCTCTGGGGCCAACGTCCTGACTTTC. This codes for CASSPLGPPSSGANVLTF.

The chain couples TRBV7-6 to TRBJ1-3; no clear D. CDR1 and CDR2 (germline): SGHVS, FNYEAQ. V lost 0 bases and J 3 bases, leaving 15 bases between the germline ends. The CDR3 runs 17 residues. CDR3 sequence reads: CASSLAQVATSGNTIYF. CDR3 bases: TGTGCCAGCAGCTTAGCGCAGGTCGCGACGAGTGGAAACACCATATATTTT.

This sequence joins TRBV11-2 and TRBJ1-4, with D possibly being TRBD1 (5 bases). There are 15 residues in the CDR3. From germline, CDR1 is SGHAT and CDR2 FQNNGV. Deletions cut 1 base from V and 4 bases from J, with 10 bases between. This CDR3 is CASSLGGGGNEKLFF. The CDR3 DNA follows: TGTGCCAGCAGCTTAGGGGGCGGTGGTAATGAAAAACTGTTTTTT.

V is TRBV7-9 and J is TRBJ2-7; D unclear. The germline gives CDR1 SEHNR, CDR2 FQNEAQ (reference sequence). This CDR3 contains 15 residues. V lost 1 base and J 1 base, leaving 11 bases between the germline ends. The CDR3 sequence is CASSLGYSLSYEQYF. Written as DNA, the CDR3 is TGTGCCAGCAGCTTAGGGTACAGTTTATCCTACGAGCAGTACTTC.

This clone was picked up a small number of times. The chain links TRBV18 to TRBJ1-5, with no clear D. The CDR3 covers 15 residues. Germline CDR1 KGHSH, CDR2 LQKENI. Trimming took off 0 bases at V and 5 bases at J, with 11 bases between the two ends. The CDR3 nucleotides are TGTGCCAGCTCACCACCGAATCGCGGCGATCAGCCCCAGCATTTT. This encodes CASSPPNRGDQPQHF. Full variable domain (remainder filled in from reference TRBV18 and TRBJ1-5): NAGVMQNPRHLVRRRGQEARLRCSPMKGHSHVYWYRQLPEEGLKFMVYLQKENIIDESGMPKERFSAEFPKEGPSILRIQQVVRGDSAAYFCASSPPNRGDQPQHFGDGTRLSIL.

The chain employs TRBV6-6 and TRBJ2-5, with 9 bases identical to TRBD1. The J call may be mistaken, given a closer DNA end match to TRBJ2-7. Germline CDR1 is MNHNY and CDR2 is SVGAGI (reference sequence). The CDR3 is made up of 15 amino acids. The CDR3 loop is CASNPYGTGRNEQYF. The CDR3 nucleotides read TGTGCCAGCAATCCCTACGGGACAGGGAGGAACGAGCAGTACTTC.

Only one count was recorded for this clone. This chain links TRBV27 with TRBJ2-1; 14 bases are shared with TRBD2. The CDR3 has 17 amino acids. Trimming took 5 bases from V and 8 from J; bases not matched to a gene: 11. Germline V CDR1 and CDR2: MNHEY, SMNVEV (reference sequence). CDR3 nucleotide sequence: TGTGCCAGCAGTGGTCCGGGACTAGCGGGAGTGGTCTATGAGCAGTTCTTC. Protein sequence: CASSGPGLAGVVYEQFF.

This clone was found a few times. The rearrangement joins TRBV7-9 to TRBJ2-1; TRBD1 might be the D (5 bases). Germline V CDR1 and CDR2: SEHNR, FQNEAQ (reference sequence). V lost 5 bases, J lost 0 bases, and 17 bases lay in between. This CDR3 region has 17 residues. The CDR3 DNA reads TGTGCCAGCAGCGGAACCCGACAGTCCAGCTCCTACAATGAGCAGTTCTTC. Encoded protein: CASSGTRQSSSYNEQFF.

This clone was seen a handful of times. The chain employs TRBV5-4 and TRBJ1-2; 8 bases match TRBD1. Per germline, CDR1 SGHNT and CDR2 YYREEE (reference sequence). J gave up 2 bases and V 4 bases, and 7 bases lay outside the gene matches. The CDR3 has 15 residues. The CDR3 nucleotides read TGTGCCAGCAGCGTTGCCAGGGGGCTGAACTATGGCTACACCTTC. This codes for CASSVARGLNYGYTF.

This clone was picked up a small number of times. V is TRBV9 and J is TRBJ2-1; possibly TRBD2 for D (6 bases). The CDR3 contains 19 residues. Germline V gene data show CDR1 as SGDLS and CDR2 as YYNGEE. Deletions cut 4 bases from V and 1 base from J, with 24 bases between. The CDR3 bases are TGTGCCAGCAGCTCATCGGCTCGGAGGGCGGGGCCATCCTACAATGAGCAGTTCTTC. It is translated as CASSSSARRAGPSYNEQFF.

The chain carries TRBV10-1 and TRBJ1-1; D is unresolved. The CDR3 is made up of 15 amino acids. V lost 0 bases, J lost 2 bases, and 10 bases lay in between. Germline CDR1 is WNHNN and CDR2 is SYGVQD (reference sequence). CDR3 coding DNA: TGCGCCAGCAGTGAGTCGCGGGAGGCTAACACTGAAGCTTTCTTT. This encodes CASSESREANTEAFF.

The chain links TRBV2 to TRBJ2-3; D is possibly TRBD2 (6 bases). Between the trimmed V and J ends, which lost 6 bases and 0 bases, there was a span of 16 bases. Per germline, CDR1 SNHLY and CDR2 FYNNEI. This CDR3 spans 16 amino acids. The CDR3 region is CASRGLQVASTDTQYF. CDR3 nucleotides: TGTGCCAGCAGGGGACTTCAGGTGGCCAGCACAGATACGCAGTATTTT.

This clone was recorded once. The rearrangement links TRBV28 to TRBJ2-2; no firm D call. The CDR3 has 16 amino acids. The germline V and J ends were trimmed by 3 bases and 7 bases, with 18 bases remaining between them. Germline assignment: CDR1 MDHEN and CDR2 SYDVKM. CDR3 region: CASSFSVGLYGGELFF. CDR3 bases: TGTGCCAGCAGTTTCAGCGTCGGATTGTACGGCGGGGAGCTGTTTTTT.

The chain joins TRBV27 to TRBJ2-1, with 9 positions matching TRBD2. The CDR3 contains 15 residues. Germline assignment: CDR1 MNHEY and CDR2 SMNVEV (reference sequence). With 7 bases clipped from V and 8 bases from J, the junction kept 12 bases outside the gene matches. DNA for the CDR3: TGTGCCAGCACCTCCCCGGGACTAGCTGTCGATGAGCAGTTCTTC. Its translation is CASTSPGLAVDEQFF.

The chain has TRBV7-9 and TRBJ1-1; D call uncertain. Germline loops: CDR1 SEHNR, CDR2 FQNEAQ (reference sequence). V was shortened by 5 bases and J by 0 bases, with 7 bases between the two germline ends. CDR3 length equals 13 residues. Written as DNA, the CDR3 is TGTGCCAGCAGCCACGCAGTGAACACTGAAGCTTTCTTT. It translates to CASSHAVNTEAFF.

The chain uses TRBV15 and TRBJ1-1; D not resolved. V dropped 0 bases and J dropped 0 bases, with 5 bases sitting between them. This CDR3 has 14 residues. CDR1 and CDR2 from the germline V gene are LNHNV and YYDKDF (reference sequence). The CDR3 loop reads CATSRDRLNTEAFF. The CDR3 DNA reads as TGTGCCACCAGCAGAGATCGTTTGAACACTGAAGCTTTCTTT. The entire variable domain, with the rest obtained from reference TRBV15 and TRBJ1-1, is as follows: DAMVIQNPRYQVTQFGKPVTLSCSQTLNHNVMYWYQQKSSQAPKLLFHYYDKDFNNEADTPDNFQSRRPNTSFCFLDIRSPGLGDTAMYLCATSRDRLNTEAFFGQGTRLTVV.

The V call is TRBV30, the J call TRBJ1-2; D may be TRBD1 (6 bases). The CDR3 is 14 residues long. V lost 0 bases to trimming and J lost 4 bases, with 12 bases between them. CDR1 is GTSNPN and CDR2 is SVGIG in the germline V gene (reference sequence). CDR3 in amino acids: CAWSVHRVGYGYTF. Written as DNA, the CDR3 is TGTGCCTGGAGTGTACACAGGGTGGGCTATGGCTACACCTTC.

This clone was counted only a few times. The chain combines TRBV5-1 with TRBJ1-1, with D tentatively TRBD1 (6 bases). V lost 0 bases, J lost 3 bases, and 9 bases lay in between. The CDR3 covers 14 residues. CDR1 and CDR2 from the germline V gene are SGHRS and YFSETQ. In DNA form, the CDR3 reads TGCGCCAGCAGCTTGGGAGGGGGATACACTGAAGCTTTCTTT. Translation: CASSLGGGYTEAFF. Full variable domain (rest looked up from reference TRBV5-1 and TRBJ1-1): KAGVTQTPRYLIKTRGQQVTLSCSPISGHRSVSWYQQTPGQGLQFLFEYFSETQRNKGNFPGRFSGRQFSNSRSEMNVSTLELGDSALYLCASSLGGGYTEAFFGQGTRLTVV.

V is TRBV5-1 and J is TRBJ2-2, with TRBD2 as a possible D gene (6 bases). This CDR3 has 13 amino acids. CDR1 is SGHRS, CDR2 YFSETQ, per germline. Deletions cut 9 bases from V and 1 base from J, with 10 bases between. The CDR3 loop reads CATASENTGELFF. In nucleotides, the CDR3 is TGCGCCACGGCTAGCGAGAACACCGGGGAGCTGTTTTTT.

This rearrangement joins TRBV7-3 to TRBJ2-2; 9 bases line up with TRBD1. The J segment lost 7 bases and the V segment lost 3 bases, leaving 3 bases of the junction unmatched. CDR1 SGHTA and CDR2 FQGTGA come from the germline V gene. The CDR3 runs 14 residues. CDR3 bases: TGTGCCAGCAGCTTGGGACAGGGAGGCGGGGAGCTGTTTTTT. Residues: CASSLGQGGGELFF. The full variable domain, its missing parts supplied by reference TRBV7-3 and TRBJ2-2, is GAGVSQTPSNKVTEKGKYVELRCDPISGHTALYWYRQSLGQGPEFLIYFQGTGAADDSGLPNDRFFAVRPEGSVSTLKIQRTERGDSAVYLCASSLGQGGGELFFGEGSRLTVL.

The chain couples TRBV6-5 to TRBJ2-7; TRBD2 matches 8 bases. The J segment lost 2 bases and the V segment lost 2 bases, leaving 8 bases of the junction unmatched. Per the germline V gene, CDR1 is MNHEY and CDR2 is SVGAGI. The CDR3 extends over 16 amino acids. CDR3: CASSYTLAGPAYEQYF. The DNA for the CDR3 is TGTGCCAGCAGTTACACCCTAGCGGGCCCAGCCTACGAGCAGTACTTC.

This chain links TRBV19 with TRBJ1-5; 9 bases are shared with TRBD1. The germline gives CDR1 LNHDA, CDR2 SQIVND (reference sequence). This CDR3 region has 14 residues. Unmatched junction bases numbered 9, after V lost 8 bases and J lost 7 bases. The CDR3: CASWTGAQWQPQHF. In nucleotides, the CDR3 is TGTGCCAGTTGGACAGGGGCGCAATGGCAGCCCCAGCATTTT.

The chain is built from TRBV10-1 and TRBJ1-3; D might be TRBD1 (5 bases). Trimming removed 6 bases at V and 5 bases at J, with 14 bases between. This CDR3 spans 14 amino acids. CDR1 is WNHNN and CDR2 is SYGVQD in the germline V gene (reference sequence). The CDR3 bases are TGCGCCAGCAGCGGCCAGGGCAGACGAAACACCATATATTTT. This sequence encodes CASSGQGRRNTIYF.

This CDR3 is CASSLDGGASNNEQFF. The CDR3 DNA sequence: TGCGCCAGCAGCTTGGATGGGGGGGCCTCTAACAATGAGCAGTTCTTC. The chain combines TRBV5-1 with TRBJ2-1, with D perhaps TRBD2 (7 bases). The CDR3 loop spans 16 amino acids. The V gene's germline CDR1 is SGHRS and CDR2 YFSETQ. V was shortened by 0 bases and J by 5 bases, with 15 bases between the two germline ends.

The chain couples TRBV7-8 to TRBJ1-2; 8 bases map to TRBD1. Trimming removed 5 bases from V and 7 bases from J; junction bases left unmatched: 9. The germline gives CDR1 SGHVS, CDR2 FQNEAQ. This CDR3 contains 14 residues. The CDR3 reads CASSPMDRESGYTF. DNA for the CDR3: TGTGCCAGCAGCCCAATGGACAGGGAGTCTGGCTACACCTTC.

V and J are TRBV29-1 and TRBJ2-4; 7 nucleotides agree with TRBD2. CDR3 length: 13 amino acids. V trimming: 6 bases; J trimming: 7 bases; junction bases outside the gene matches: 9. In germline, CDR1 is SQVTM, CDR2 ANQGSEA. The CDR3 spells CSVKGREWNIQYF. Here the CDR3 DNA reads TGCAGCGTGAAAGGGCGGGAGTGGAACATTCAGTACTTC.

The chain employs TRBV29-1 and TRBJ1-3; D uncertain. V was trimmed by 7 bases and J by 0 bases, leaving 7 bases between them. CDR1 and CDR2 from the germline V gene are SQVTM and ANQGSEA. CDR3 size: 12 residues. The CDR3 sequence: CSGSRSGNTIYF. The CDR3 bases are TGCAGCGGGAGCCGCTCTGGAAACACCATATATTTT. Together with reference TRBV29-1 and TRBJ1-3, the CDR3 gives the full variable domain: SAVISQKPSRDICQRGTSLTIQCQVDSQVTMMFWYRQQPGQSLTLIATANQGSEATYESGFVIDKFPISRPNLTFSTLTVSNMSPEDSSIYLCSGSRSGNTIYFGEGSWLTVV.

The V call is TRBV7-9, the J call TRBJ1-1; TRBD1 aligns across 8 bases. Losses at the gene ends were 4 bases for V and 3 bases for J; bases not matched to a gene: 7. This CDR3 is built from 15 residues. In germline, CDR1 is SEHNR, CDR2 FQNEAQ (reference sequence). CDR3 nucleotides: TGTGCCAGCAGCTCTATGACAGGGGTGGACACTGAAGCTTTCTTT. Its protein product is CASSSMTGVDTEAFF.

The V call is TRBV7-6, the J call TRBJ2-5; no clear D. Germline V lookup: CDR1 SGHVS, CDR2 FNYEAQ. This CDR3 is built from 13 residues. Trimming left V 1 base short and J 3 bases short, with 6 bases between. CDR3: CASSLVTEETQYF. Here the CDR3 DNA reads TGTGCCAGCAGCTTAGTCACGGAAGAGACCCAGTACTTC.